This TCR beta chain is from a study of T cell repertoires in aging, cancer and after chemotherapy. Rearranged V-D-J TRB sequences were amplified with a mixed TRB-A/B primer pool. Using its own MiXCR run on the multiplex PCR reads, TCRdb lists one record per CDR3 protein. Of more than 400 distinct CDR3 sequences in the sample, 76% were seen once. Germline V CDR1 and CDR2: MNHEY, SVGAGI. The CDR3 has 15 amino acids. Trimming cost V 2 bases and J 3 bases; bases outside gene matches: 7. TCR beta rearrangements were amplified from peripheral blood genomic DNA. The sequencing sample was made of blood. The V gene is TRBV6-5, the J gene TRBJ2-7; TRBD2 matches at 7 bases. The sequence came from a human donor with a solid tumor. The CDR3 DNA reads TGTGCCAGCAGTTACATTGTTAGCGGGCACTACGAGCAGTACTTC. This sequence encodes CASSYIVSGHYEQYF.